These 24 T cell receptor beta chains share one sample of origin, sequenced in a study of T-cell memory formation after mild COVID-19. One entry per CDR3 protein, called by TCRdb with MiXCR from the 5' RACE reads. The profile shows 80,000 to 90,000 distinct CDR3 sequences, roughly 25% of them singletons. Specimen: PBMCs or a T cell subset sorted from them (not recorded which). All receptors derive from a man aged 18-30 years who had mild COVID-19 (a few samples of this study predate the infection). Cell type and time point are not known.

The chain employs TRBV4-2 and TRBJ2-1, with 8 nucleotides matching TRBD1. The CDR3 is 11 residues long. V lost 6 bases and J lost 13; bases outside the gene matches: 5. CDR1 is LGHNA, CDR2 YNFKEQ, per germline. Written as DNA, the CDR3 is TGTGCCAGCAGGGAACAGGGGGAACAGTTCTTC. Its translation is CASREQGEQFF.

In this sample, this clonotype turned up many times. The rearrangement links TRBV7-3 to TRBJ2-7; D ambiguous. From germline, CDR1 is SGHTA and CDR2 FQGTGA. CDR3 size: 13 residues. The germline V and J ends were trimmed by 2 bases and 1 base, with 6 bases remaining between them. The CDR3 DNA follows: TGTGCCAGCAGCTTAGGGGTTTCCTACGAGCAGTACTTC. Amino acid sequence: CASSLGVSYEQYF.

Only a few counts were recorded for this clonotype. The chain employs TRBV7-6 and TRBJ2-2; D is possibly TRBD1 or TRBD2 (5 bases each). V was shortened by 3 bases and J by 4 bases, with 15 bases between the two germline ends. The CDR3 extends over 16 amino acids. The germline V gene encodes CDR1 SGHVS and CDR2 FNYEAQ. CDR3 DNA: TGTGCCAGCAGCTTGACCCAGGGTGGGGGCACCGGGGAGCTGTTTTTT. Translated, it gives CASSLTQGGGTGELFF.

The V gene is TRBV5-1, the J gene TRBJ2-7, with 9 nucleotides matching TRBD1. The CDR3 covers 13 residues. The V segment lost 4 bases and the J segment 6 bases; nucleotides outside the gene matches: 5. The germline CDR1 and CDR2 sequences are SGHRS and YFSETQ. The CDR3 is CASSPRTGVEQYF. The CDR3 region has the DNA TGCGCCAGCAGCCCAAGGACAGGGGTCGAGCAGTACTTC.

CDR3 residues: CASSPPTGASGTQYF. CDR3 nucleotide sequence: TGTGCCAGCAGCCCCCCCACCGGGGCTAGCGGGACCCAGTACTTC. The chain joins TRBV3-1 to TRBJ2-5; TRBD2 aligns across 7 bases. The CDR3 is 15 residues long. J lost 7 bases, V lost 4 bases, and 12 bases had no gene match. CDR1 LGHDT and CDR2 YNNKEL come from the germline V gene (reference sequence).

The chain employs TRBV10-3 and TRBJ2-1; 9 positions agree with TRBD2. The CDR3 totals 14 residues. Trimming removed 8 bases from V and 5 bases from J; junction bases left unmatched: 7. CDR1 ENHRY and CDR2 SYGVKD come from the germline V gene. The CDR3 DNA reads as TGTGCCATCTGGGATAGCGGGGGAGACAATGAGCAGTTCTTC. It specifies CAIWDSGGDNEQFF.

This rearrangement joins TRBV4-3 to TRBJ2-1; 7 nucleotides agree with TRBD2. The CDR3 sequence is 14 residues long. CDR1 LGHNA and CDR2 YSLEER come from the germline V gene. J lost 10 bases, V lost 0 bases, and 6 bases had no gene match. CDR3 bases: TGCGCCAGCAGCCAAGATGGTCTGGGGGGGGAGCAGTTCTTC. Amino acids: CASSQDGLGGEQFF.

The chain joins TRBV5-1 to TRBJ1-2, with D uncertain. V was pared by 6 bases and J by 0 bases, with 15 bases between. Germline loops: CDR1 SGHRS, CDR2 YFSETQ. The length of the CDR3 is 15 residues. Written as DNA, the CDR3 is TGCGCCAGCACCTCGGAAAGTGCCCCTAACTATGGCTACACCTTC. Translated, it gives CASTSESAPNYGYTF.

This clonotype has only a few counts. The chain links TRBV19 to TRBJ1-1, with a weak D call TRBD1 (5 bases). This CDR3 region has 14 residues. Between the trimmed V and J ends, which lost 8 bases and 0 bases, there was a span of 13 bases. The germline CDR1 and CDR2 sequences are LNHDA and SQIVND (reference sequence). CDR3 in DNA: TGTGCCAGTCAACCGTGGGGGGTGAACACTGAAGCTTTCTTT. It translates to CASQPWGVNTEAFF.

This clonotype showed up just a few times. The J gene is TRBJ2-3, the V gene TRBV6-5; 12 nucleotides match TRBD2. Trimming took 5 bases from V and 6 from J; bases not matched to a gene: 12. Germline CDR1 is MNHEY and CDR2 is SVGAGI. The CDR3 has 17 residues. The CDR3 protein is CASSLLAGGEIRDTQYF. The DNA for the CDR3 is TGTGCCAGCAGTCTACTAGCGGGGGGAGAAATTAGGGATACGCAGTATTTT.

The chain links TRBV6-2 or TRBV6-3 to TRBJ1-2, with D uncertain. Trimming took off 2 bases at V and 0 bases at J, with 10 bases between the two ends. The germline V gene has CDR1 MNHEY and CDR2 SVGEGT. The CDR3 sequence is 15 residues long. The CDR3 reads CASSYVEQANYGYTF. The CDR3 region has the DNA TGTGCCAGCAGTTACGTCGAGCAAGCTAACTATGGCTACACCTTC.

The chain recombines TRBV3-2 with TRBJ1-6; TRBD1 is the table's D call and was not checked against the DNA. TRBV3-2 is assigned pseudogene status. CDR3 length: 11 residues. The CDR3, as DNA: TGTGCCAGCAGCCATAGGGCGCTAGAGCACTTT. It translates to CASSHRALEHF.

This clonotype was seen only a few times. The rearrangement joins TRBV6-6 to TRBJ2-1; 12 bases are a match to TRBD2. This CDR3 comprises 16 residues. Germline trimming cut 6 bases from V and 8 bases from J; bases unmatched to any gene: 11. Germline V CDR1 and CDR2: MNHNY, SVGAGI (reference sequence). CDR3: CASRPGLAGPGDEQFF. For the CDR3, the DNA is TGTGCCAGCAGGCCGGGACTAGCGGGCCCCGGGGATGAGCAGTTCTTC.

This clonotype was found a few times. The chain employs TRBV10-3 and TRBJ1-1, with D perhaps TRBD1 (5 bases). CDR1 and CDR2 from the germline V gene are ENHRY and SYGVKD. The CDR3 runs 14 residues. V gave up 7 bases and J gave up 0 bases, with 12 bases separating them. The CDR3 spells CAINLGGVNTEAFF. The CDR3 coding sequence is TGTGCCATCAACCTAGGAGGGGTGAACACTGAAGCTTTCTTT.

The CDR3 region has the DNA TGTGCCAGCAGATCCCGACAGAACTATGGCTACACCTTC. This sequence encodes CASRSRQNYGYTF. This sequence joins TRBV6-5 and TRBJ1-2, with TRBD1 as a possible D gene (5 bases). V was clipped by 6 bases and J by 2 bases, with 10 bases between them. CDR3 length: 13 residues. The germline CDR1 and CDR2 sequences are MNHEY and SVGAGI.

This clonotype was counted once. V usage is TRBV6-5 and J usage is TRBJ2-1; 11 bases are shared with TRBD1. V trimming: 4 bases; J trimming: 6 bases; junction bases outside the gene matches: 11. CDR1 is MNHEY, CDR2 SVGAGI, per germline. This CDR3 comprises 17 residues. CDR3 in amino acids: CASSSRTGGEGLNEQFF. CDR3 sequence (DNA): TGTGCCAGCAGTTCCAGGACAGGGGGCGAGGGTCTCAATGAGCAGTTCTTC.

This clonotype has more than one count but fewer than ten. This sequence joins TRBV6-5 and TRBJ2-1; possibly TRBD1 for D (6 bases). This CDR3 comprises 13 residues. Per germline, CDR1 MNHEY and CDR2 SVGAGI. V shed 6 bases and J shed 7 bases, with 13 bases lying between them. The CDR3 bases are TGTGCCAGCAGAGGGGGATCGTGGAATGAGCAGTTCTTC. Encoded protein: CASRGGSWNEQFF.

V gene TRBV29-1 combines with J gene TRBJ1-1, with 7 bases lining up with TRBD1. The junction had 6 bases not matched to a gene; V was cut back by 4 bases and J by 7 bases. The CDR3 contains 12 residues. The V gene's germline CDR1 is SQVTM and CDR2 ANQGSEA. DNA of the CDR3: TGCAGCGTTGGTCTAGGGGGCATTGAAGCTTTCTTT. It specifies CSVGLGGIEAFF. Variable domain in full (rest from reference TRBV29-1 and TRBJ1-1): SAVISQKPSRDICQRGTSLTIQCQVDSQVTMMFWYRQQPGQSLTLIATANQGSEATYESGFVIDKFPISRPNLTFSTLTVSNMSPEDSSIYLCSVGLGGIEAFFGQGTRLTVV.

J is TRBJ2-5 and V is TRBV4-1, with a weak D call TRBD1 (6 bases). The CDR3 spans 14 residues. The ends were cut back, 5 bases at V and 4 bases at J, with 14 bases in the middle. Germline V CDR1 and CDR2: MGHRA, YSYEKL. DNA for the CDR3: TGCGCCAGCAGCTCCCAGGGGAAGGGAGAGACCCAGTACTTC. Amino acids: CASSSQGKGETQYF.

This clonotype was detected a few times. V is TRBV6-5 and J is TRBJ1-3, with D hard to call. In germline, CDR1 is MNHEY, CDR2 SVGAGI. V lost 1 base and J lost 4, with 8 bases in between. The CDR3 is 14 residues long. For the CDR3, the DNA is TGTGCCAGCAGTTACTTGGGCCCCGGAAACACCATATATTTT. Translated: CASSYLGPGNTIYF.

The chain joins TRBV7-9 to TRBJ2-1; a weak D match, TRBD1 (5 bases). V lost 2 bases to trimming and J lost 2 bases, with 13 bases between them. The germline V gene has CDR1 SEHNR and CDR2 FQNEAQ (reference sequence). The CDR3 spans 16 residues. The CDR3 coding sequence is TGTGCCAGCAGCTTACCGGGCGGACACCCCTACAATGAGCAGTTCTTC. Its protein product is CASSLPGGHPYNEQFF.

This clonotype was observed a few times. The chain has TRBV5-1 and TRBJ1-1, with a possible D match to TRBD1 (5 bases). CDR3 length: 15 amino acids. Per the germline V gene, CDR1 is SGHRS and CDR2 is YFSETQ. V was cut by 2 bases and J by 4 bases, with 15 bases left in between. CDR3 amino acids: CASSLGDGLGTEAFF. CDR3 nucleotides: TGCGCCAGCAGCTTAGGGGACGGGCTGGGCACTGAAGCTTTCTTT.

This clonotype was detected a few times. The gene calls are TRBV29-1 and TRBJ2-2; D remains ambiguous. CDR3 size: 13 residues. V was shortened by 7 bases and J by 1 base, with 10 bases between the two germline ends. The germline CDR1 and CDR2 sequences are SQVTM and ANQGSEA. CDR3 loop: CSATAVNTGELFF. CDR3 nucleotide sequence: TGCAGCGCCACGGCGGTGAACACCGGGGAGCTGTTTTTT.

This clonotype was observed a handful of times. The chain carries TRBV7-2 and TRBJ2-3; no definite D call. Trimming removed 4 bases from V and 2 bases from J, with 16 bases in between. Germline loops: CDR1 SGHTA, CDR2 FQGNSA. The length of the CDR3 is 16 residues. The CDR3 sequence: CASSSLANAFTDTQYF. In nucleotides, the CDR3 is TGTGCCAGCAGCTCCTTGGCCAACGCCTTCACAGATACGCAGTATTTT.